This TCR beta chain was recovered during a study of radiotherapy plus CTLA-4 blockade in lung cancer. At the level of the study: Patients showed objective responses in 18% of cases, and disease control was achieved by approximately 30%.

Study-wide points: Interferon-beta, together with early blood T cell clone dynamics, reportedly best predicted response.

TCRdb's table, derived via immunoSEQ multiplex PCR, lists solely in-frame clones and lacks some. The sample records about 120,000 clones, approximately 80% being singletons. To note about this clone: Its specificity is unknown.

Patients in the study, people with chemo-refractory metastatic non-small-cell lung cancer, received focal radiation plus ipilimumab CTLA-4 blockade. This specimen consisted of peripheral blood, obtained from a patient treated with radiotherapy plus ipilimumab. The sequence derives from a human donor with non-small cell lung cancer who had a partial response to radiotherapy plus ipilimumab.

The CDR3 loop reads CASSLASGIDTGELFF. In DNA form, the CDR3 reads TGTGCCAGCAGTCTTGCTAGCGGGATTGACACCGGGGAGCTGTTTTTT. The chain uses TRBV11-3 and TRBJ2-2, with 9 nucleotides matching TRBD2. Germline V gives CDR1 SGHNT, CDR2 YENEEA. Germline trimming cut 6 bases from V and 3 bases from J; bases unmatched to any gene: 8. This CDR3 is 16 amino acids long.